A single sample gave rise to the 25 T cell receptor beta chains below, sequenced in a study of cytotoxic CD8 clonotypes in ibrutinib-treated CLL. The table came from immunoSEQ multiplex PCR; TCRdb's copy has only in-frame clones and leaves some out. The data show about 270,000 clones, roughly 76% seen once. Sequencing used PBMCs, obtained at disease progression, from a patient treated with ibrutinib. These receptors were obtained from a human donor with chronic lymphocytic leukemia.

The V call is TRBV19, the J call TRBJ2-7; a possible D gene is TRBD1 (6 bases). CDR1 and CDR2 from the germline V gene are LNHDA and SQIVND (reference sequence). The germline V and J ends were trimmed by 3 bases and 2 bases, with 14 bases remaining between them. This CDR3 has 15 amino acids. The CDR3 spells CASSIRQVPPYEQYF. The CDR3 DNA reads TGTGCCAGTAGTATTAGACAGGTGCCACCCTACGAGCAGTACTTC.

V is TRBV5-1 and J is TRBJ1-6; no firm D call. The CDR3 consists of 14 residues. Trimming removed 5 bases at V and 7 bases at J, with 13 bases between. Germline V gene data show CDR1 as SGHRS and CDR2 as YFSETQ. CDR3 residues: CASRWVLGNSPLHF. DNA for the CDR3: TGCGCCAGCAGATGGGTCTTAGGGAATTCACCCCTCCACTTT.

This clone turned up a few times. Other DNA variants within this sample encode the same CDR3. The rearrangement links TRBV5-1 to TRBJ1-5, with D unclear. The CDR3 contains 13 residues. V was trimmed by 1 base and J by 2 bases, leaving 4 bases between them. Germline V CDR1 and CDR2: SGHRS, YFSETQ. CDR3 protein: CASSLSGNQPQHF. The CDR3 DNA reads TGCGCCAGCAGCTTGTCCGGCAATCAGCCCCAGCATTTT.

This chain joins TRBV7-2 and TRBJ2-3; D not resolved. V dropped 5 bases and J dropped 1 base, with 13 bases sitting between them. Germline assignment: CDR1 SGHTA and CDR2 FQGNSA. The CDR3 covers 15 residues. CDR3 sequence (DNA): TGTGCCAGCAGCAACTACCGGGCTGGCACAGATACGCAGTATTTT. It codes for CASSNYRAGTDTQYF.

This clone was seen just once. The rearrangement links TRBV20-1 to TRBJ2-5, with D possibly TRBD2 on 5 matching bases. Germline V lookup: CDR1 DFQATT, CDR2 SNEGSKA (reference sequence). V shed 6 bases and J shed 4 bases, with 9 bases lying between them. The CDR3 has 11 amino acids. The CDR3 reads CSASRAETQYF. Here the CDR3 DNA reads TGCAGTGCCTCGCGGGCAGAGACCCAGTACTTC.

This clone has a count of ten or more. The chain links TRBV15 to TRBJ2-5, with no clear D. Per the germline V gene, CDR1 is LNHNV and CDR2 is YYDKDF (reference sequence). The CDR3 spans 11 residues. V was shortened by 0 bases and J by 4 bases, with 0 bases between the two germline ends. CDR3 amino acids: CATSREETQYF. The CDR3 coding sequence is TGTGCCACCAGCAGAGAAGAGACCCAGTACTTC.

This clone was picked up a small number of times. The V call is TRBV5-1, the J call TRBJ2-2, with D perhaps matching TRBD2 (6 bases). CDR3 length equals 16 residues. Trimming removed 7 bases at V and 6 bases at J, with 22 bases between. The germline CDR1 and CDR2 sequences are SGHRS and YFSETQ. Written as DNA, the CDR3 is TGCGCCAGCTCAAAGTCAGGGAATAGGGAGGCCGGGGAGCTGTTTTTT. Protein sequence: CASSKSGNREAGELFF.

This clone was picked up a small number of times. The CDR3 sequence: CASSFGFQETQYF. The CDR3 nucleotides are TGTGCCAGCAGCTTCGGATTCCAAGAGACCCAGTACTTC. This chain connects TRBV11-2 to TRBJ2-5, with unresolved D. The V end lost 3 bases, the J end lost 1 base, and 6 bases lay between the germline ends. The CDR3 contains 13 residues. Per the germline V gene, CDR1 is SGHAT and CDR2 is FQNNGV.

CDR3 coding DNA: TGTGCCAGCAAGGGCGGCAGGCTTGGAAACACCATATATTTT. Its protein is CASKGGRLGNTIYF. The J gene is TRBJ1-3, the V gene TRBV2; D ambiguous. Germline-derived CDR1 and CDR2 are SNHLY and FYNNEI. CDR3 size: 14 residues. V shed 7 bases and J shed 3 bases, with 13 bases lying between them.

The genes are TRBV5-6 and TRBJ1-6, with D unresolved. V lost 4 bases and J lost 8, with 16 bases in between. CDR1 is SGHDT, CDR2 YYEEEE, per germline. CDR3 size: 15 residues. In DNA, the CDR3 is TGTGCCAGCAGCCCGGCTGGGCAGGCCCATTCACCCCTCCACTTT. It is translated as CASSPAGQAHSPLHF.

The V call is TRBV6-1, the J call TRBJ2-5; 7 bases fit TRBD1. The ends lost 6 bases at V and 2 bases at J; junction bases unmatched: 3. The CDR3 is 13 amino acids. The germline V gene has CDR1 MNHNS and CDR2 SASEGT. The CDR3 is CASSGTDQETQYF. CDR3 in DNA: TGTGCCAGCAGCGGGACAGATCAAGAGACCCAGTACTTC.

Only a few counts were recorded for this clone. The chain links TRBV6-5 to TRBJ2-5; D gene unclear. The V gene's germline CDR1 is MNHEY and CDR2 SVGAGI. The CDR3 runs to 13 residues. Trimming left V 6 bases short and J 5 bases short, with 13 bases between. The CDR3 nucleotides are TGTGCCAGCAGGACGACTCGACGGGAGACCCAGTACTTC. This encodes CASRTTRRETQYF.

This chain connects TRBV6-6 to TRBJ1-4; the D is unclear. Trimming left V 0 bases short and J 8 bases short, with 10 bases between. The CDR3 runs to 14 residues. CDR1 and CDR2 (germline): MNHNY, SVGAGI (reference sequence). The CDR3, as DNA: TGTGCCAGCAGTTACTCGAGAGGGTTGGAAAAACTGTTTTTT. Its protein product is CASSYSRGLEKLFF.

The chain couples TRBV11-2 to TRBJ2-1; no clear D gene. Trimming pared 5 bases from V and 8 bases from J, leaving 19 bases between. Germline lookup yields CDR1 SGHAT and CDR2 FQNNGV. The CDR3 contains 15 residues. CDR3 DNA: TGTGCCAGCAGCGAGATTGACGGGCCAGTCCATGAGCAGTTCTTC. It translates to CASSEIDGPVHEQFF.

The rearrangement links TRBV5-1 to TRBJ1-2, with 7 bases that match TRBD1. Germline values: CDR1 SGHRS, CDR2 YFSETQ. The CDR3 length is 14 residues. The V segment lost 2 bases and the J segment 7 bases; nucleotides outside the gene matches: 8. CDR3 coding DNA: TGCGCCAGCAGCTTTAATACAGGGGAGTTTGGCTACACCTTC. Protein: CASSFNTGEFGYTF.

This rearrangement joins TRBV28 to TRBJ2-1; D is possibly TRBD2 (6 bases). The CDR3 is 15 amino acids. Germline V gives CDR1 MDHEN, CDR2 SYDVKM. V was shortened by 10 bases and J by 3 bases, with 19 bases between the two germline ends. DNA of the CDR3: TGTGCCACAACCCCCCAGGACTACGACTACAATGAGCAGTTCTTC. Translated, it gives CATTPQDYDYNEQFF.

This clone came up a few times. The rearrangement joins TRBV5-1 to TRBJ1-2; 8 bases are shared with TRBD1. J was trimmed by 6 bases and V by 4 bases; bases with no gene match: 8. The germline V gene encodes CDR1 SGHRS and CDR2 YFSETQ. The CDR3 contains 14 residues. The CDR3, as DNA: TGCGCCAGCAGCCCCGGAGCAGGGGGCGATGGCTACACCTTC. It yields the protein CASSPGAGGDGYTF.

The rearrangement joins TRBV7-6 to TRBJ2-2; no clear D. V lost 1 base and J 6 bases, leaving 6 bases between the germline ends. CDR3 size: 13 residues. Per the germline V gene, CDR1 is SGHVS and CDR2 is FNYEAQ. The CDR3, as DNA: TGTGCCAGCAGCTTAGTATTTCCCGGGGAGCTGTTTTTT. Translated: CASSLVFPGELFF.

This CDR3 reads CASSPNRETQYF. The CDR3 nucleotides read TGTGCCAGCAGCCCAAATCGGGAGACCCAGTACTTC. V gene TRBV7-2 combines with J gene TRBJ2-5; D gene ambiguous. The CDR3 consists of 12 residues. CDR1 and CDR2 (germline): SGHTA, FQGNSA. Trimming left V 5 bases short and J 5 bases short, with 9 bases between.

The CDR3, as DNA: TGTGCCACCAGCAGAGGAGCAGGGAAGGGCACAGATACGCAGTATTTT. Translated, it gives CATSRGAGKGTDTQYF. This sequence joins TRBV15 and TRBJ2-3; D perhaps matches TRBD1 (5 bases). V was trimmed by 1 base and J by 1 base, leaving 12 bases between them. The CDR3 runs to 16 residues. CDR1 LNHNV and CDR2 YYDKDF come from the germline V gene (reference sequence).

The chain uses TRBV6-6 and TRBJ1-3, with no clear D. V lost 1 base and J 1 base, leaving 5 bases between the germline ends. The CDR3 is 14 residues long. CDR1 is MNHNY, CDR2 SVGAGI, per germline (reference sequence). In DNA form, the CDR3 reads TGTGCCAGCAGTTACTTGGGGTCTGGAAACACCATATATTTT. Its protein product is CASSYLGSGNTIYF.

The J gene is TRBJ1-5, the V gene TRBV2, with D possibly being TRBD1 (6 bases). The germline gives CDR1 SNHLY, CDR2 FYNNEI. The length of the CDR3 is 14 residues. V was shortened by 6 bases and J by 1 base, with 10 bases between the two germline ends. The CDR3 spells CASSRGRSNQPQHF. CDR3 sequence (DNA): TGTGCCAGCAGCCGGGGGCGAAGCAATCAGCCCCAGCATTTT.

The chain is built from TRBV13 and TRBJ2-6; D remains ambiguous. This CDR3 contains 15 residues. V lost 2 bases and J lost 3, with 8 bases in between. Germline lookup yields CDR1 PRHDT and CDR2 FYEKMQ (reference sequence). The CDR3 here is CASSLKGIGANVLTF. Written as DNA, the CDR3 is TGTGCCAGCAGCTTAAAAGGGATTGGGGCCAACGTCCTGACTTTC. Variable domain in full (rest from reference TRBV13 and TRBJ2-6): AAGVIQSPRHLIKEKRETATLKCYPIPRHDTVYWYQQGPGQDPQFLISFYEKMQSDKGSIPDRFSAQQFSDYHSELNMSSLELGDSALYFCASSLKGIGANVLTFGAGSRLTVL.

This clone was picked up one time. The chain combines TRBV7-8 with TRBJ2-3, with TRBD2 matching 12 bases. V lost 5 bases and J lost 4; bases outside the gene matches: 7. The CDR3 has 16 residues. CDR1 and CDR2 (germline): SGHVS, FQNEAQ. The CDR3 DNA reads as TGTGCCAGCAGCGTGGTGACTAGCGGGAGCGCAGATACGCAGTATTTT. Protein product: CASSVVTSGSADTQYF.

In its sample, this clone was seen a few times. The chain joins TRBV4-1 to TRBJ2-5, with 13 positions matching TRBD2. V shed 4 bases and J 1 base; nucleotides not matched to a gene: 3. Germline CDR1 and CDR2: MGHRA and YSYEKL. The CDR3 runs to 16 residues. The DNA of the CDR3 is TGCGCCAGCAGCCTCGGACTAGCGGGAGCCCAAGAGACCCAGTACTTC. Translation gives CASSLGLAGAQETQYF.